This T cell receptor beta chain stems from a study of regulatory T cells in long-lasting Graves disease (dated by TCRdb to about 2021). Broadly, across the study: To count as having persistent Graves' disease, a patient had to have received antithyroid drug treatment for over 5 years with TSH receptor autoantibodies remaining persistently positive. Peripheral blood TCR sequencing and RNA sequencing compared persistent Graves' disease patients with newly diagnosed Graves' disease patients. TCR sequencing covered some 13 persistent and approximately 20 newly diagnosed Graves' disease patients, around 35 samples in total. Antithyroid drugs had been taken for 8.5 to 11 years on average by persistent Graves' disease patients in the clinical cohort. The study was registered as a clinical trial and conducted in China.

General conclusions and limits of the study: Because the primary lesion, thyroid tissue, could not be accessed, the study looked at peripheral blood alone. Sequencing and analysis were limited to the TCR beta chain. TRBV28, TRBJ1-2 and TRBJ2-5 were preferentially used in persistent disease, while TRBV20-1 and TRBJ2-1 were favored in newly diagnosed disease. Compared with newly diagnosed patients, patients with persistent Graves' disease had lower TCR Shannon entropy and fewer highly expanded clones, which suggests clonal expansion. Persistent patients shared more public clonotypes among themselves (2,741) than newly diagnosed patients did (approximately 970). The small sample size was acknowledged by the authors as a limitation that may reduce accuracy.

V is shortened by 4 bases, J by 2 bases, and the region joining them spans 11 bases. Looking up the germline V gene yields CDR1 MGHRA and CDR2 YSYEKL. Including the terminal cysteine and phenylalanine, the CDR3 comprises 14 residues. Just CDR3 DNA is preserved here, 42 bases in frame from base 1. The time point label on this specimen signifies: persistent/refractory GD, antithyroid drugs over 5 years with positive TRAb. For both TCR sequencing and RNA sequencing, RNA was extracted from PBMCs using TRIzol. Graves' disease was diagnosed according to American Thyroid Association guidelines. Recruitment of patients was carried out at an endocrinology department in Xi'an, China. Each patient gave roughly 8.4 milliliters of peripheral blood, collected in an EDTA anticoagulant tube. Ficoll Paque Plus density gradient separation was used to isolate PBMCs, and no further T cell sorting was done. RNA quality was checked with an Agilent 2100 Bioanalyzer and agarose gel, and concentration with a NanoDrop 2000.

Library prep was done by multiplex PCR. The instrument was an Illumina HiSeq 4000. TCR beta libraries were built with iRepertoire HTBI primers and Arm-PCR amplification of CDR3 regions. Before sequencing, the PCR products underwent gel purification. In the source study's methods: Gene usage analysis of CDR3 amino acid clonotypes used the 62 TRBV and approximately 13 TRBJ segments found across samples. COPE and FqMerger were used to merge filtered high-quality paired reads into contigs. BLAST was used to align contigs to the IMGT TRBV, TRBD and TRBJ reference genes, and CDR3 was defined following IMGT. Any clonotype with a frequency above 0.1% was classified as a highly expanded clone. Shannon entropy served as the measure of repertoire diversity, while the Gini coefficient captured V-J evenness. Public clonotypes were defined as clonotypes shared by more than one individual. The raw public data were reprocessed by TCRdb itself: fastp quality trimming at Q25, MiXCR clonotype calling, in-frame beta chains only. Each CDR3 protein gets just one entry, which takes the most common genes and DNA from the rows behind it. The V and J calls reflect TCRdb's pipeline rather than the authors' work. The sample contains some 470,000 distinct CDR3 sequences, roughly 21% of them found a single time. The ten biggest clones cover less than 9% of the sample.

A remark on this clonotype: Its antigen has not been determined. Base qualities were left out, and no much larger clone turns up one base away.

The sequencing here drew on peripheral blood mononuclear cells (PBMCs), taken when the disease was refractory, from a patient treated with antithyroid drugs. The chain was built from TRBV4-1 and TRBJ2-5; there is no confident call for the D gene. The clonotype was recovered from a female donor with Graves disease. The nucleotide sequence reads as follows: TGCGCCAGCAGCCGCGAGACCTATCAAGAGACCCAGTACTTC. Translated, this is CASSRETYQETQYF.